This entry lists 29 T cell receptor beta chains sequenced from one sample in a study of T cell changes during pregnancy in multiple sclerosis. The data were produced by immunoSEQ multiplex PCR, yet TCRdb's version contains in-frame clones alone and is incomplete. This sample has tens of thousands of clones; around 90% occur once, and the top ten carry roughly 3.5%. Specimen: PBMCs, collected in the first trimester of pregnancy. Every receptor here comes from a female donor in good health, serving as a control in a pregnancy study. Some clones in this sample may be carry-over from other donors' samples.

This clone appeared a few times. This chain links TRBV2 with TRBJ2-3, with D perhaps TRBD1 (7 bases). Germline V gene lookup returns CDR1 SNHLY and CDR2 FYNNEI. Trimming left V 7 bases short and J 6 bases short, with 26 bases between. The CDR3 extends over 17 amino acids. DNA for the CDR3: TGTGCCAGCAACGAACGGCCCTCGGCGGAGGGGGCGGATACGCAGTATTTT. Its protein product is CASNERPSAEGADTQYF.

Notes on this clone: Additional DNA sequences in this sample encode the identical CDR3. The chain couples TRBV5-1 to TRBJ2-1; D possibly corresponds to TRBD2 (6 bases). CDR1 and CDR2 (germline): SGHRS, YFSETQ. The CDR3 consists of 17 residues. V was pared by 0 bases and J by 5 bases, with 18 bases between. CDR3 residues: CASSLGAGLTSNNEQFF. DNA for the CDR3: TGCGCCAGCAGCTTGGGGGCCGGACTAACGTCAAACAATGAGCAGTTCTTC. Filled out from reference TRBV5-1 and TRBJ2-1, the complete variable domain reads KAGVTQTPRYLIKTRGQQVTLSCSPISGHRSVSWYQQTPGQGLQFLFEYFSETQRNKGNFPGRFSGRQFSNSRSEMNVSTLELGDSALYLCASSLGAGLTSNNEQFFGPGTRLTVL.

The chain couples TRBV5-4 to TRBJ1-2; 8 bases map to TRBD1. The CDR3 loop spans 14 amino acids. Germline loops: CDR1 SGHNT, CDR2 YYREEE (reference sequence). V shed 2 bases, J shed 4 bases, and the junction held 4 bases outside the gene matches. DNA of the CDR3: TGTGCCAGCAGCTTACAGGGGGTGGGCTATGGCTACACCTTC. Translating it yields CASSLQGVGYGYTF.

The J gene is TRBJ2-1, the V gene TRBV27; D perhaps matches TRBD2 (5 bases). Trimming removed 3 bases at V and 4 bases at J, with 10 bases between. The CDR3 loop spans 14 amino acids. In germline, CDR1 is MNHEY, CDR2 SMNVEV (reference sequence). This CDR3 reads CASSFRGNYNEQFF. CDR3 DNA sequence: TGTGCCAGCAGTTTCCGGGGAAATTACAATGAGCAGTTCTTC.

The sample holds one count of this clone. V is TRBV2 and J is TRBJ1-6; D is uncertain. Germline lookup yields CDR1 SNHLY and CDR2 FYNNEI. The CDR3 spans 14 residues. V was shortened by 4 bases and J by 7 bases, with 11 bases between the two germline ends. CDR3 protein: CASSGRPRNSPLHF. The CDR3 nucleotides are TGTGCCAGCAGTGGACGGCCTAGGAATTCACCCCTCCACTTT.

This clone was counted a single time. The chain carries TRBV6-4 and TRBJ2-2, with 10 bases that match TRBD2. Germline V gene data show CDR1 as MRHNA and CDR2 as SNTAGT. With 0 bases clipped from V and 4 bases from J, the junction kept 5 bases outside the gene matches. The CDR3 has 17 amino acids. As DNA, the CDR3 is TGTGCCAGCAGTGACTCGTTTCTAGCGGGAGTCACCGGGGAGCTGTTTTTT. Its translation is CASSDSFLAGVTGELFF.

V usage is TRBV19 and J usage is TRBJ2-7; 10 bases agree with TRBD2. The CDR3 is made up of 14 amino acids. The trim removed 10 bases at V and 2 bases at J, leaving 8 bases unmatched. In germline, CDR1 is LNHDA, CDR2 SQIVND (reference sequence). CDR3 coding DNA: TGTGCCACCTCCGGACTAGCGGCCCCCTACGAGCAGTACTTC. This gives the protein CATSGLAAPYEQYF.

The chain combines TRBV28 with TRBJ1-2; no firm D call. Germline loops: CDR1 MDHEN, CDR2 SYDVKM. V lost 3 bases and J lost 2, with 19 bases in between. CDR3 length: 17 amino acids. The CDR3 is CASSFWARLNSNYGYTF. Written as DNA, the CDR3 is TGTGCCAGCAGTTTTTGGGCCAGATTAAACTCCAACTATGGCTACACCTTC.

The chain couples TRBV21-1 to TRBJ1-1. TRBV21-1 is a known pseudogene. The CDR3 loop spans 16 amino acids. CDR3 protein: CASSKGEETGETEAFF. The CDR3 nucleotides read TGTGCCAGCAGCAAAGGTGAAGAGACGGGAGAAACTGAAGCTTTCTTT.

CDR3 nucleotides: TGTGCCAGCAGCGGGGACTACCAAGAGACCCAGTACTTC. It encodes CASSGDYQETQYF. V is TRBV27 and J is TRBJ2-5; tentatively, D is TRBD2 (6 bases). Per the germline V gene, CDR1 is MNHEY and CDR2 is SMNVEV (reference sequence). This CDR3 is built from 13 residues. V was cut by 6 bases and J by 0 bases, with 8 bases left in between.

A single count supports this clone. The rearrangement uses TRBV6-1 and TRBJ2-5, with D maybe TRBD1 (6 bases). The CDR3 is made up of 14 amino acids. Trimming took off 0 bases at V and 2 bases at J, with 7 bases between the two ends. Germline CDR1 and CDR2: MNHNS and SASEGT. CDR3 loop: CASSEATGQETQYF. CDR3 nucleotide sequence: TGTGCCAGCAGTGAAGCCACAGGGCAAGAGACCCAGTACTTC.

CDR3 amino acids: CASSLQAGGQAEAFF. In nucleotides, the CDR3 is TGTGCCAGCAGCTTACAGGCAGGGGGCCAGGCTGAAGCTTTCTTT. V usage is TRBV7-6 and J usage is TRBJ1-1, with 8 bases aligning to TRBD1. The germline CDR1 and CDR2 sequences are SGHVS and FNYEAQ. CDR3 length: 15 residues. V lost 2 bases, J lost 6 bases, and 8 bases stayed unmatched.

The chain is built from TRBV5-5 and TRBJ1-1; D remains unclear. Trimming stripped 4 bases from V and 3 bases from J, with 16 bases between. This CDR3 is built from 15 residues. From germline, CDR1 is SGHKS and CDR2 YYEKEE (reference sequence). CDR3 in DNA: TGTGCCAGCAGCCTACGTCTCGGGTATTACACTGAAGCTTTCTTT. As protein: CASSLRLGYYTEAFF.

This clone appeared a single time. The chain is built from TRBV15 and TRBJ2-1; D call uncertain. The length of the CDR3 is 12 residues. The germline gives CDR1 LNHNV, CDR2 YYDKDF (reference sequence). Trimming pared 0 bases from V and 12 bases from J, leaving 9 bases between. The CDR3 loop reads CATSRDQVGQFF. The CDR3 coding sequence is TGTGCCACCAGCAGAGATCAGGTCGGGCAGTTCTTC.

The V gene is TRBV21-1, the J gene TRBJ1-4. TRBV21-1 has pseudogene status. The CDR3 is 16 amino acids. DNA of the CDR3: TGTGCCAGCAGCAAGGGGGGGGAAAAGGCTAATGAAAAACTGTTTTTT. It yields the protein CASSKGGEKANEKLFF.

The chain couples TRBV6-5 to TRBJ2-3, with 9 bases matching TRBD2. There are 15 residues in the CDR3. Germline CDR1 reads MNHEY; CDR2 reads SVGAGI. Trimming at V came to 8 bases and at J to 5 bases, leaving 11 bases not matched to a gene. This CDR3 reads CASLRTSALGDTQYF. CDR3 coding DNA: TGTGCCAGCCTTAGGACTAGCGCCTTGGGAGATACGCAGTATTTT.

The chain links TRBV7-2 to TRBJ2-7; TRBD1 matches at 8 bases. Germline-derived CDR1 and CDR2 are SGHTA and FQGNSA. This CDR3 comprises 14 residues. The V gene end was trimmed by 5 bases and the J gene end by 3 bases; junction bases not matched to a gene: 6. The CDR3 coding sequence is TGTGCCAGCAGCCGACCCGGGACAGGCTACGAGCAGTACTTC. Its translation: CASSRPGTGYEQYF.

V usage is TRBV5-4 and J usage is TRBJ2-7, with 10 bases that match TRBD1. The ends lost 5 bases at V and 6 bases at J; junction bases unmatched: 5. Looked up from germline, CDR1 is SGHNT and CDR2 is YYREEE (reference sequence). This CDR3 has 13 residues. In nucleotides, the CDR3 is TGTGCCAGCAGTAGACAGGGGGCGGGCGAGCAGTACTTC. This codes for CASSRQGAGEQYF.

This chain joins TRBV6-5 and TRBJ2-4; the D gene is possibly TRBD2 (6 bases). CDR3 length: 16 residues. V lost 2 bases to trimming and J lost 7 bases, with 18 bases between them. Germline values: CDR1 MNHEY, CDR2 SVGAGI. CDR3 in amino acids: CASSYPNRLGKNIQYF. The CDR3 DNA follows: TGTGCCAGCAGTTACCCTAATCGACTAGGGAAGAACATTCAGTACTTC.

This chain joins TRBV28 and TRBJ2-4; 16 nucleotides agree with TRBD2. The CDR3 contains 19 residues. Per the germline V gene, CDR1 is MDHEN and CDR2 is SYDVKM. J lost 0 bases, V lost 2 bases, and 4 bases had no gene match. This CDR3 reads CASSLPGLAGGKAKNIQYF. The CDR3 DNA reads TGTGCCAGCAGTTTACCGGGACTAGCGGGGGGGAAAGCCAAAAACATTCAGTACTTC.

This clone came up once. The rearrangement uses TRBV5-6 and TRBJ2-3, with 9 bases matching TRBD2. The germline V gene encodes CDR1 SGHDT and CDR2 YYEEEE. The CDR3 contains 13 residues. V gave up 9 bases and J gave up 1 base; unmatched junction bases: 3. The CDR3 reads CATWTSGTDTQYF. Here the CDR3 DNA reads TGTGCCACTTGGACTAGCGGCACAGATACGCAGTATTTT.

The chain is built from TRBV30 and TRBJ2-3, with TRBD2 matching over 9 bases. The germline gives CDR1 GTSNPN, CDR2 SVGIG (reference sequence). V lost 1 base, J lost 5 bases, and 10 bases stayed unmatched. The CDR3 spans 16 residues. The chain's CDR3 is CAWSDNGSGRVDTQYF. The CDR3 coding sequence is TGTGCCTGGAGTGACAACGGTAGCGGGAGAGTAGATACGCAGTATTTT.

The chain combines TRBV12-2 with TRBJ1-2; the listed D gene, TRBD1, was not tested against the DNA. TRBV12-2 is reported as a pseudogene. This CDR3 spans 16 amino acids. The CDR3 spells CASRLALTGNNYGYTF. Here the CDR3 DNA reads TGTGCAAGTCGCTTAGCGCTGACAGGGAATAACTATGGCTACACCTTC.

This chain uses TRBV29-1 with TRBJ2-1; 10 bases agree with TRBD1. Per germline, CDR1 SQVTM and CDR2 ANQGSEA. The ends lost 8 bases at V and 6 bases at J; junction bases unmatched: 10. The CDR3 covers 14 residues. The CDR3 sequence: CSSFGTGASNEQFF. The CDR3 bases are TGCAGCTCTTTTGGGACAGGGGCAAGCAATGAGCAGTTCTTC.

This clone was seen more than once but under ten times. A read error may produce the germline difference seen at one junction end. V gene TRBV7-7 combines with J gene TRBJ2-5; 9 bases align to TRBD2. This CDR3 has 14 residues. Germline V lookup: CDR1 SSHAT, CDR2 FNYEAQ (reference sequence). CDR3 sequence: CASSLLAGVETQYF. CDR3 nucleotides: TGTGCTAGCAGCTTATTAGCGGGAGTAGAGACCCAGTACTTC.

This sequence joins TRBV28 and TRBJ1-2, with D possibly TRBD1 on 5 matching bases. Germline V lookup: CDR1 MDHEN, CDR2 SYDVKM. This CDR3 is 14 amino acids long. V lost 3 bases and J lost 6, with 14 bases in between. The CDR3 sequence: CASSFSTARNGYTF. The CDR3 coding sequence is TGTGCCAGCAGTTTTTCGACAGCCAGGAATGGCTACACCTTC.

This clone was recorded only once. V usage is TRBV7-8 and J usage is TRBJ2-7, with D perhaps matching TRBD2 (6 bases). This CDR3 is 16 amino acids long. V was shortened by 5 bases and J by 7 bases, with 24 bases between the two germline ends. From germline, CDR1 is SGHVS and CDR2 FQNEAQ. This chain's CDR3 is CASSPIWTIVLGEQYF. CDR3 nucleotide sequence: TGTGCCAGCAGCCCAATTTGGACTATAGTTTTGGGTGAGCAGTACTTC.

V usage is TRBV2 and J usage is TRBJ1-2; D not resolved. The V gene's germline CDR1 is SNHLY and CDR2 FYNNEI. V was cut by 4 bases and J by 8 bases, with 14 bases left in between. The CDR3 length is 13 residues. The CDR3 DNA sequence: TGTGCCAGCAGTGTAGATCCTCTCTCGGGCTACACCTTC. Residues: CASSVDPLSGYTF.

This clone turned up a few times. The gene calls are TRBV4-1 and TRBJ1-5, with no clear D. The CDR3 covers 15 residues. V dropped 0 bases and J dropped 4 bases, with 10 bases sitting between them. Germline loops: CDR1 MGHRA, CDR2 YSYEKL. CDR3 sequence: CASSQDPTGNQPQHF. The CDR3 coding sequence is TGCGCCAGCAGCCAAGACCCTACCGGGAATCAGCCCCAGCATTTT.